The 32 T cell receptor beta chains below come from one sample, sequenced in a study of blood T cell repertoires in COVID-19. Clones were sequenced by immunoSEQ multiplex PCR, and TCRdb holds only the in-frame ones, with some missing. The data contain roughly 170,000 clones, 80% to 90% of them singletons. The sequenced sample consisted of peripheral blood. The receptors here all came from a woman in her late teens or twenties who had recovered from COVID-19.

The V gene is TRBV19, the J gene TRBJ2-3; 11 nucleotides line up with TRBD1. Per the germline V gene, CDR1 is LNHDA and CDR2 is SQIVND (reference sequence). V dropped 5 bases and J dropped 6; count of bases not matched to a gene: 7. The CDR3 has 15 residues. CDR3 region: CASSFGQGAHDTQYF. The CDR3 bases are TGTGCCAGTAGTTTCGGACAGGGGGCGCATGATACGCAGTATTTT.

The genes are TRBV4-1 and TRBJ2-7, with a possible D match to TRBD1 (5 bases). The CDR3 covers 15 residues. Germline loops: CDR1 MGHRA, CDR2 YSYEKL. The V gene lost 0 bases and the J gene lost 3 bases, with 12 bases spanning the gap. CDR3 in amino acids: CASSQDRAGHYEQYV. In nucleotides, the CDR3 is TGCGCCAGCAGCCAAGATCGGGCAGGGCACTACGAGCAGTACGTC.

In this sample, this clone turned up a few times. The gene calls are TRBV10-2 and TRBJ1-5, with a possible D match to TRBD1 (6 bases). The CDR3 loop spans 14 amino acids. In germline, CDR1 is WSHSY, CDR2 SAAADI. Trimming left V 6 bases short and J 4 bases short, with 13 bases between. The CDR3 coding sequence is TGCGCCAGCAGATCCGGGACAAGTAATCAGCCCCAGCATTTT. Its protein is CASRSGTSNQPQHF.

V and J are TRBV6-2 or TRBV6-3 and TRBJ2-3; D unclear. V was cut by 5 bases and J by 9 bases, with 9 bases left in between. This CDR3 contains 11 residues. The germline V gene has CDR1 MNHEY and CDR2 SVGEGT. The CDR3 region has the DNA TGTGCCAGCAGTAACGCAGGCACGCAGTATTTT. Translated: CASSNAGTQYF.

This clone has a single count. J is TRBJ2-1 and V is TRBV12-3 or TRBV12-4; the D gene is possibly TRBD2 (6 bases). The ends were cut back, 3 bases at V and 11 bases at J, with 14 bases in the middle. This CDR3 is 13 amino acids long. CDR3 amino acids: CASSFAGGFKQFF. The DNA for the CDR3 is TGTGCCAGCAGTTTTGCTGGGGGGTTTAAGCAGTTCTTC.

The genes are TRBV6-5 and TRBJ2-7; 11 nucleotides agree with TRBD1. The CDR3 loop spans 16 amino acids. Germline CDR1 MNHEY, CDR2 SVGAGI. The V segment lost 4 bases and the J segment 5 bases; nucleotides outside the gene matches: 10. The CDR3 region has the DNA TGTGCCAGCAGTTTCATCGGACAGGGGGCGCCGGACGAGCAGTACTTC. It translates to CASSFIGQGAPDEQYF.

This clone was recorded only once. The junction departs from the called germline gene at one end, perhaps through a read error. The chain recombines TRBV7-7 with TRBJ2-7, with 7 positions matching TRBD2. Germline V gene lookup returns CDR1 SSHAT and CDR2 FNYEAQ (reference sequence). The CDR3 extends over 17 amino acids. The CDR3 nucleotides are TGTGCCAGCAGCTTATGTTTGGGGGGGGACGAGTCCTGCGAGCAGTACTTC. Translation: CASSLCLGGDESCEQYF.

The V and J genes are TRBV21-1 and TRBJ2-5; the listed D gene, TRBD2, was not tested against the DNA. TRBV21-1 is a known pseudogene. CDR3 size: 17 residues. CDR3 protein: CASSKGEEREEKETQYF. The DNA of the CDR3 is TGTGCCAGCAGCAAAGGAGAAGAGCGGGAGGAAAAAGAGACCCAGTACTTC.

The rearrangement uses TRBV7-2 and TRBJ2-1; 7 nucleotides line up with TRBD2. In germline, CDR1 is SGHTA, CDR2 FQGNSA. The V and J ends lost 5 bases and 4 bases, in that order; junction bases with no gene match: 8. CDR3 length: 15 amino acids. The CDR3 DNA is TGTGCCAGCAGCCCTCGGCTAGCGGAGTACAATGAGCAGTTCTTC. As protein: CASSPRLAEYNEQFF.

This CDR3 is CATTATAGFDEQFF. The CDR3 DNA reads as TGTGCCACCACCGCGACGGCAGGGTTCGATGAGCAGTTCTTC. The chain couples TRBV15 to TRBJ2-1, with D possibly TRBD1 on 5 matching bases. V was shortened by 7 bases and J by 8 bases, with 18 bases between the two germline ends. The CDR3 length is 14 residues. Germline CDR1 and CDR2: LNHNV and YYDKDF (reference sequence).

The V gene is TRBV3-1 (or the pseudogene TRBV3-2), the J gene TRBJ2-7; maybe TRBD2 (5 bases). V was shortened by 1 base and J by 5 bases, with 15 bases between the two germline ends. CDR1 is LGHDT and CDR2 is YNNKEL in the germline V gene (reference sequence). There are 15 residues in the CDR3. The chain's CDR3 is CASSQGSQDFDEQYF. CDR3 DNA: TGTGCCAGCAGCCAAGGATCCCAGGACTTTGACGAGCAGTACTTC.

This clone was observed many times. This chain links TRBV6-4 with TRBJ2-1; the D gene is possibly TRBD2 (6 bases). Deletions cut 2 bases from V and 1 base from J, with 9 bases between. This CDR3 is 15 amino acids long. The germline gives CDR1 MRHNA, CDR2 SNTAGT. CDR3 coding DNA: TGTGCCAGCAGTGACGCCGGGGGATCCTACAATGAGCAGTTCTTC. Its translation: CASSDAGGSYNEQFF.

V gene TRBV19 combines with J gene TRBJ1-3; weak D call: TRBD1 (6 bases). Trimming stripped 7 bases from V and 0 bases from J, with 19 bases between. The CDR3 loop spans 17 amino acids. The germline V gene encodes CDR1 LNHDA and CDR2 SQIVND (reference sequence). In DNA form, the CDR3 reads TGTGCCAGTAAAACCCAGGGGCCGCCGATCTCTGGAAACACCATATATTTT. It encodes CASKTQGPPISGNTIYF.

The chain carries TRBV6-5 and TRBJ1-1; 7 nucleotides align to TRBD1. After removal of 5 bases from V and 0 bases from J, the junction contained 6 bases not matched to a gene. Germline V gene data show CDR1 as MNHEY and CDR2 as SVGAGI. This CDR3 region has 15 residues. The CDR3 loop is CASSPGQVMNTEAFF. The CDR3 bases are TGTGCCAGCAGTCCCGGACAGGTCATGAACACTGAAGCTTTCTTT.

This clone occurred once. The chain joins TRBV24-1 to TRBJ2-1; 7 bases align to TRBD2. Germline V gene data show CDR1 as KGHDR and CDR2 as SFDVKD. After removal of 5 bases from V and 3 bases from J, the junction contained 3 bases not matched to a gene. CDR3 length equals 14 residues. This CDR3 is CATSGGSLYNEQFF. DNA for the CDR3: TGTGCCACCAGTGGCGGGAGTCTCTACAATGAGCAGTTCTTC.

This clone was seen a handful of times. V usage is TRBV11-3 and J usage is TRBJ1-1; TRBD1 might be the D (5 bases). Between the trimmed V and J ends, which lost 2 bases and 7 bases, there was a span of 11 bases. The germline V gene encodes CDR1 SGHNT and CDR2 YENEEA. The CDR3 contains 13 residues. The CDR3 sequence: CASSLFGGDEAFF. Here the CDR3 DNA reads TGTGCCAGCAGCTTATTTGGAGGGGATGAAGCTTTCTTT.

The chain joins TRBV7-9 to TRBJ1-6; maybe TRBD1 (5 bases). The CDR3 extends over 19 amino acids. The V and J ends lost 0 bases and 0 bases respectively, with 15 bases between them. Germline assignment: CDR1 SEHNR and CDR2 FQNEAQ (reference sequence). Written as DNA, the CDR3 is TGTGCCAGCAGCTTAGCGCCAGAGAGAGACAGCTCCTATAATTCACCCCTCCACTTT. Its protein product is CASSLAPERDSSYNSPLHF. Full variable domain (remainder filled in from reference TRBV7-9 and TRBJ1-6): DTGVSQNPRHKITKRGQNVTFRCDPISEHNRLYWYRQTLGQGPEFLTYFQNEAQLEKSRLLSDRFSAERPKGSFSTLEIQRTEQGDSAMYLCASSLAPERDSSYNSPLHFGNGTRLTVT.

This chain uses TRBV18 with TRBJ2-1, with TRBD1 matching over 10 bases. From germline, CDR1 is KGHSH and CDR2 LQKENI. J lost 8 bases, V lost 2 bases, and 6 bases had no gene match. The CDR3 loop spans 15 amino acids. CDR3 nucleotide sequence: TGTGCCAGCTCACCAAGGACAGGGGGAATCGATGAGCAGTTCTTC. Translated: CASSPRTGGIDEQFF.

This chain joins TRBV9 and TRBJ2-7, with D perhaps matching TRBD1 (5 bases). V shed 3 bases and J shed 5 bases, with 6 bases lying between them. The CDR3 extends over 11 amino acids. Germline loops: CDR1 SGDLS, CDR2 YYNGEE. The DNA for the CDR3 is TGTGCCAGCAGCGCAGGGAACGAGCAGTACTTC. It codes for CASSAGNEQYF. Variable domain in full (rest from reference TRBV9 and TRBJ2-7): DSGVTQTPKHLITATGQRVTLRCSPRSGDLSVYWYQQSLDQGLQFLIQYYNGEERAKGNILERFSAQQFPDLHSELNLSSLELGDSALYFCASSAGNEQYFGPGTRLTVT.

V usage is TRBV2 and J usage is TRBJ2-2; a weak D match, TRBD2 (5 bases). The germline CDR1 and CDR2 sequences are SNHLY and FYNNEI. V was trimmed by 4 bases and J by 4 bases, leaving 10 bases between them. The length of the CDR3 is 14 residues. The CDR3 nucleotides read TGTGCCAGCAGTGGACCCGGGATCACCGGGGAGCTGTTTTTT. Its translation is CASSGPGITGELFF.

Concerning this clone itself: Compared with germline, one end of the junction differs, possibly owing to a read error. Other DNA sequences from this sample encode an identical CDR3 as well. The J gene is TRBJ2-2, the V gene TRBV6-2 or TRBV6-3; TRBD2 matches 9 bases. The CDR3 loop spans 15 amino acids. Germline V CDR1 and CDR2: MNHEY, SVGEGT. The chain's CDR3 is CASTPGGRATGELFF. DNA of the CDR3: TGTGCCAGCACCCCGGGCGGGAGGGCCACCGGGGAGTTGTTTTTT.

The chain joins TRBV3-1 (or the pseudogene TRBV3-2) to TRBJ2-5; perhaps TRBD2 as D (5 bases). The ends were cut back, 4 bases at V and 5 bases at J, with 5 bases in the middle. Per the germline V gene, CDR1 is LGHDT and CDR2 is YNNKEL (reference sequence). The CDR3 sequence is 11 residues long. CDR3 nucleotide sequence: TGTGCCAGCAGCCGAGGGGAGACCCAGTACTTC. This gives the protein CASSRGETQYF.

The gene calls are TRBV5-4 and TRBJ1-4; no clear D. V gave up 1 base and J gave up 3 bases, with 10 bases separating them. This CDR3 is 15 amino acids long. From germline, CDR1 is SGHNT and CDR2 YYREEE (reference sequence). The CDR3 coding sequence is TGTGCCAGCAGCTTGCTTACGGAGTCTAATGAAAAACTGTTTTTT. Translated: CASSLLTESNEKLFF.

The chain uses TRBV3-1 (or the pseudogene TRBV3-2) and TRBJ1-2; 8 bases line up with TRBD1. Germline assignment: CDR1 LGHDT and CDR2 YNNKEL (reference sequence). The CDR3 spans 15 residues. Unmatched junction bases numbered 6, after V lost 4 bases and J lost 2 bases. The CDR3, as DNA: TGTGCCAGCAGCCCGAGAGCAGGGGGCAACTATGGCTACACCTTC. It encodes CASSPRAGGNYGYTF.

This clone was counted once. CDR3 protein: CASSILRDQPQHF. As DNA, the CDR3 is TGTGCCAGTAGTATTCTCAGGGATCAGCCCCAGCATTTT. V and J are TRBV19 and TRBJ1-5, with D possibly being TRBD1 (5 bases). V lost 3 bases and J lost 5, with 8 bases in between. Germline lookup yields CDR1 LNHDA and CDR2 SQIVND (reference sequence). The CDR3 extends over 13 amino acids.

For the CDR3, the DNA is TGTGCCAGCAGCTTCGGGAGGGGAGAGACCCAGTACTTC. Its translation is CASSFGRGETQYF. The chain couples TRBV7-2 to TRBJ2-5, with 8 bases matching TRBD2. CDR1 is SGHTA and CDR2 is FQGNSA in the germline V gene. The CDR3 length is 13 residues. Trimming cost V 3 bases and J 4 bases; bases outside gene matches: 1.

This rearrangement joins TRBV2 to TRBJ2-5; 8 positions match TRBD2. V trimming: 7 bases; J trimming: 2 bases; junction bases outside the gene matches: 27. The CDR3 length is 21 residues. Germline CDR1 SNHLY, CDR2 FYNNEI. DNA for the CDR3: TGTGCCAGCACCAGGCCGACTTATCTCGGGGTAGCGGGGAAGACGCAAGAGACCCAGTACTTC. It encodes CASTRPTYLGVAGKTQETQYF.

CDR3 residues: CASSFGSEQFF. The CDR3 region has the DNA TGTGCCAGCAGTTTCGGGTCTGAGCAGTTCTTC. The chain is built from TRBV12-3 or TRBV12-4 and TRBJ2-1; D not resolved. This CDR3 is built from 11 residues. Trimming cost V 3 bases and J 9 bases, with 6 bases left between them.

The chain links TRBV28 to TRBJ1-2; possible D gene TRBD1, 5 bases. This CDR3 is built from 12 residues. The V gene's germline CDR1 is MDHEN and CDR2 SYDVKM. V was shortened by 5 bases and J by 8 bases, with 12 bases between the two germline ends. The CDR3 region is CASSGGIIGYTF. The DNA for the CDR3 is TGTGCCAGCAGTGGGGGGATAATAGGCTACACCTTC.

The gene calls are TRBV27 and TRBJ2-1; TRBD2 agrees at 10 bases. The trim removed 9 bases at V and 2 bases at J, leaving 7 bases unmatched. CDR1 MNHEY and CDR2 SMNVEV come from the germline V gene (reference sequence). CDR3 length: 15 residues. CDR3 loop: CARPKREGTYNEQFF. As DNA, the CDR3 is TGTGCCAGGCCAAAGCGGGAGGGCACCTACAATGAGCAGTTCTTC.

The V and J genes are TRBV4-3 and TRBJ2-3, with TRBD2 matching 15 bases. Per the germline V gene, CDR1 is LGHNA and CDR2 is YSLEER. The CDR3 contains 20 residues. The trim removed 0 bases at V and 6 bases at J, leaving 13 bases unmatched. The CDR3 loop is CASSQDYGPGLAGGWDTQYF. The CDR3 coding sequence is TGCGCCAGCAGCCAAGATTATGGGCCGGGACTAGCGGGGGGTTGGGATACGCAGTATTTT.

The sample holds a few counts of this clone. This sample includes further DNA sequences coding for the same CDR3. This chain uses TRBV2 with TRBJ1-2, with D perhaps matching TRBD1 (6 bases). CDR1 and CDR2 from the germline V gene are SNHLY and FYNNEI. This CDR3 has 14 residues. V shed 3 bases and J shed 4 bases, with 12 bases lying between them. The CDR3 loop is CASSDQGLSYGYTF. CDR3 in DNA: TGTGCCAGCAGTGACCAGGGGCTTAGCTATGGCTACACCTTC.